Listed below are T cell receptor beta chains from one sample, sequenced in a study of human T cells and chemical hapten exposure. TCRdb recomputed calls from the RACE reads with MiXCR, one row per CDR3 protein. The table includes about 300,000 distinct CDR3 sequences, about 5% detected once. The sequencing here drew on whole blood, taken in connection with sensitization to the hapten diphenylcyclopropenone (DPC). Receptors originate from a woman under 30 with alopecia areata. Some clones in this sample may be carry-over from other donors' samples. The CDR3 runs from the conserved cysteine through the conserved F or W. Each record gives: clone size, D gene, V gene, J gene, CDR3 DNA, CDR3 protein. The D gene is left open where the match is weak. Size is omitted from some rows. Given values are once, few, many or a class for expanded clones.

.,.,TRBV6-2/TRBV6-3,TRBJ1-5,TGTGCCAGCAGTTACGATCGGCAGCCCCAGCATTTT,CASSYDRQPQHF
many,TRBD1,TRBV5-1,TRBJ2-1,TGCGCCAGCAGCAAGGGACAGGGGTCCTACAATGAGCAGTTCTTC,CASSKGQGSYNEQFF
many,.,TRBV20-1,TRBJ1-1,TGCAGTGCTAGAGTGATCCTTGAATTGGACACTGAAGCTTTCTTT,CSARVILELDTEAFF
.,TRBD2,TRBV6-5,TRBJ2-1,TGTGCCAGCACTCCGGGACTAGCGGGGAACAATGAGCAGTTCTTC,CASTPGLAGNNEQFF
.,TRBD1,TRBV5-1,TRBJ1-4,TGCGCCAGCAGCCGCCTACAGGGGGGAAAACTGTTTTTT,CASSRLQGGKLFF
many,.,TRBV10-3,TRBJ1-1,TGTGCCACCAAGCACCGAGACGGGTCGAACACTGAAGCTTTCTTT,CATKHRDGSNTEAFF
.,.,TRBV12-5,TRBJ1-5,TGTGCTAGTGGTGTTATAGTGGGGGATCAGCCCCAGCATTTT,CASGVIVGDQPQHF
many,.,TRBV6-6,TRBJ1-5,TGTGCCAGCAGCTCCGGGAGGGACCAGCATTTT,CASSSGRDQHF
.,TRBD1,TRBV7-2,TRBJ1-6,TGTGCCAGCGAGGGACAGTATAATTCACCCCTCCACTTT,CASEGQYNSPLHF
few,TRBD2,TRBV12-3/TRBV12-4,TRBJ2-1,TGTGCCAGCAGTTTAAGCGGGGTCTATGCAGGGACCCCCGATGAGCAGTTCTTC,CASSLSGVYAGTPDEQFF
.,.,TRBV12-3/TRBV12-4,TRBJ1-1,TGTGCCACCACCGGGGCTTTCTTT,CATTGAFF
few,.,TRBV3-1,TRBJ2-5,TGTGCCAGCAGCCAAGGCTGGATAAGAGAGACCCAGTACTTC,CASSQGWIRETQYF
many,.,TRBV15,TRBJ2-5,TGTGCCACCAGCAGAGACCGGGGGCAAGAGACCCAGTACTTC,CATSRDRGQETQYF
few,TRBD1,TRBV10-3,TRBJ2-7,TGTGCCATCAGTGAGACACCGGGACAGAGGGGTAGCGAGCAGTACTTC,CAISETPGQRGSEQYF
many,.,TRBV4-3,TRBJ2-3,TGCGCCAGCAGCCAAGATTGGGGGCGCACAGATACGCAGTATTTT,CASSQDWGRTDTQYF
many,TRBD1,TRBV18,TRBJ1-1,TGTGCCAGCTCACCGGCAGGGGGTCACACTGAAGCTTTCTTT,CASSPAGGHTEAFF
many,TRBD1,TRBV6-6,TRBJ2-5,TGTGCCAGCAGTCCCCCCGGGACAGTAGAGACCCAGTACTTC,CASSPPGTVETQYF
.,TRBD2,TRBV4-1,TRBJ2-5,TGCGCCAGCAGCCCTCCCGGGGCTAGCGGGCAAGAGACCCAGTACTTC,CASSPPGASGQETQYF
many,.,TRBV7-2,TRBJ2-7,TGTGCCAGCAGCTCAGTGGGACTGGTGACCTACGAGCAGTACTTC,CASSSVGLVTYEQYF